The 32 T cell receptor beta chains below come from one sample, sequenced in a study of spatial heterogeneity in lung cancer. A single record per CDR3 protein comes from TCRdb applying MiXCR to the 5' RACE reads. The sample includes 40,000 to 45,000 distinct CDR3 sequences, approximately 24% seen only once; the top ten take less than 9.5%. Regarding time point: blood at routine non-recurrence follow-up after resection. The input for sequencing was PBMCs, taken at follow-up. These receptor sequences come from a female donor with early-stage non-small cell lung cancer.

V gene TRBV7-9 combines with J gene TRBJ2-7, with 7 bases matching TRBD1. Germline V CDR1 and CDR2: SEHNR, FQNEAQ (reference sequence). The CDR3 loop spans 15 amino acids. The V segment lost 4 bases and the J segment 4 bases; nucleotides outside the gene matches: 10. As DNA, the CDR3 is TGTGCCAGCAGCTCCATCAATGACAGGGTTTACGAGCAGTACTTC. It translates to CASSSINDRVYEQYF.

The sample holds a few counts of this clonotype. The chain uses TRBV20-1 and TRBJ2-1, with 7 bases that match TRBD2. V shed 0 bases, J shed 5 bases, and the junction held 7 bases outside the gene matches. The CDR3 has 15 amino acids. Germline lookup yields CDR1 DFQATT and CDR2 SNEGSKA (reference sequence). The CDR3 sequence is CSARDRRRGNNEQFF. The CDR3 DNA is TGCAGTGCTAGAGATCGAAGGCGGGGGAACAATGAGCAGTTCTTC.

This clonotype has at least ten counts. The genes are TRBV29-1 and TRBJ1-1; D remains unclear. The CDR3 loop spans 13 amino acids. Germline assignment: CDR1 SQVTM and CDR2 ANQGSEA. Trimming removed 4 bases at V and 2 bases at J, with 11 bases between. The CDR3: CSVAMAFNTEAFF. CDR3 nucleotides: TGCAGCGTTGCCATGGCCTTCAACACTGAAGCTTTCTTT. Together with reference TRBV29-1 and TRBJ1-1, the CDR3 gives the full variable domain: SAVISQKPSRDICQRGTSLTIQCQVDSQVTMMFWYRQQPGQSLTLIATANQGSEATYESGFVIDKFPISRPNLTFSTLTVSNMSPEDSSIYLCSVAMAFNTEAFFGQGTRLTVV.

This clonotype was seen only a few times. The genes are TRBV10-3 and TRBJ2-3; 14 bases agree with TRBD2. With V trimmed by 6 bases and J by 6 bases, 11 bases remained unmatched. The CDR3 covers 17 residues. Germline loops: CDR1 ENHRY, CDR2 SYGVKD. DNA for the CDR3: TGTGCCATCAGATCGACTAGCGGGAGGGCCGCGTCCGATACGCAGTATTTT. Its protein product is CAIRSTSGRAASDTQYF.

There are many counts of this clonotype. The V call is TRBV20-1, the J call TRBJ2-7; possibly TRBD1 for D (5 bases). The CDR3 has 14 residues. Germline V CDR1 and CDR2: DFQATT, SNEGSKA (reference sequence). V was trimmed by 0 bases and J by 5 bases, leaving 14 bases between them. CDR3 amino acids: CSARDRQGLNEQYF. DNA of the CDR3: TGCAGTGCTAGAGATCGGCAGGGTTTAAACGAGCAGTACTTC.

A few counts support this clonotype. The V gene is TRBV20-1, the J gene TRBJ2-7; TRBD1 is a possible D gene (7 bases). V lost 6 bases and J 6 bases, leaving 15 bases between the germline ends. There are 12 residues in the CDR3. The V gene's germline CDR1 is DFQATT and CDR2 SNEGSKA (reference sequence). CDR3 sequence: CSAKYQGGEQYF. The DNA of the CDR3 is TGCAGTGCGAAATATCAGGGGGGCGAGCAGTACTTC.

By share of the sample, this clonotype is medium-sized (0.01 to 0.1%). This rearrangement joins TRBV12-3 or TRBV12-4 to TRBJ2-6; D is perhaps TRBD2 (6 bases). The CDR3 consists of 15 residues. The V end was cut by 3 bases, the J end by 0 bases, with 6 bases between. The DNA of the CDR3 is TGTGCCAGCAGTTTCGGGGGCTCTGGGGCCAACGTCCTGACTTTC. Its translation is CASSFGGSGANVLTF.

This clonotype was found once. The rearrangement uses TRBV9 and TRBJ1-6; D perhaps matches TRBD1 (5 bases). The germline CDR1 and CDR2 sequences are SGDLS and YYNGEE. Trimming took 0 bases from V and 10 from J, leaving 14 bases between them. The CDR3 has 15 residues. The CDR3 nucleotides read TGTGCCAGCAGCGTAGCTCAGGGAAGTGAGTCACCCCTCCACTTT. The encoded protein is CASSVAQGSESPLHF.

As to this clonotype: A much larger clonotype is one base distant, so this may be a read error. This chain joins TRBV9 and TRBJ2-1; 7 nucleotides align to TRBD1. The CDR3 runs 15 residues. J lost 9 bases, V lost 1 base, and 10 bases had no gene match. Germline V CDR1 and CDR2: SGDLS, YYNGEE. CDR3 residues: CASSVQGIGGLEQFF. The CDR3 coding sequence is TGTGCCAGCAGCGTACAGGGGATAGGGGGCCTTGAGCAGTTCTTC.

The sample holds many counts of this clonotype. The genes are TRBV10-3 and TRBJ2-5; 11 bases are a match to TRBD2. The CDR3 sequence is 17 residues long. Germline V gene data show CDR1 as ENHRY and CDR2 as SYGVKD. Losses at the gene ends were 9 bases for V and 4 bases for J; bases not matched to a gene: 16. Written as DNA, the CDR3 is TGTGCCATGAAGTCCGGGACTAGCGGTCCAGGGGGAGAGACCCAGTACTTC. Amino acid sequence: CAMKSGTSGPGGETQYF.

This clonotype was seen many times. The rearrangement links TRBV7-9 to TRBJ1-5, with D hard to call. CDR3 length equals 12 residues. Germline V CDR1 and CDR2: SEHNR, FQNEAQ (reference sequence). V gave up 4 bases and J gave up 4 bases, with 5 bases separating them. The chain's CDR3 is CASSSGNQPQHF. The CDR3 bases are TGTGCCAGCAGCTCCGGTAATCAGCCCCAGCATTTT.

This clonotype was seen repeatedly, ten times or more. This sequence joins TRBV7-9 and TRBJ1-1, with 9 bases lining up with TRBD1. CDR3 length equals 13 residues. V lost 4 bases to trimming and J lost 7 bases; unmatched junction nucleotides: 4. Per the germline V gene, CDR1 is SEHNR and CDR2 is FQNEAQ (reference sequence). CDR3: CASSWGQGGEAFF. The DNA for the CDR3 is TGTGCCAGCAGCTGGGGACAGGGAGGTGAAGCTTTCTTT. Full variable domain (remainder filled in from reference TRBV7-9 and TRBJ1-1): DTGVSQNPRHKITKRGQNVTFRCDPISEHNRLYWYRQTLGQGPEFLTYFQNEAQLEKSRLLSDRFSAERPKGSFSTLEIQRTEQGDSAMYLCASSWGQGGEAFFGQGTRLTVV.

This clonotype was seen only a few times. This sequence joins TRBV5-5 and TRBJ2-3, with D unclear. Germline values: CDR1 SGHKS, CDR2 YYEKEE (reference sequence). Deletions cut 4 bases from V and 6 bases from J, with 12 bases between. The CDR3 spans 13 residues. The CDR3 nucleotides read TGTGCCAGCAGCCCGGACCTGCCGGATACGCAGTATTTT. This sequence encodes CASSPDLPDTQYF.

The rearrangement joins TRBV29-1 to TRBJ1-2; 9 bases map to TRBD1. This CDR3 is built from 13 residues. V trimming: 6 bases; J trimming: 4 bases; junction bases outside the gene matches: 6. Germline-derived CDR1 and CDR2 are SQVTM and ANQGSEA. The CDR3 reads CSVSGTGSYGYTF. The CDR3 nucleotides are TGCAGCGTATCCGGGACAGGGAGCTATGGCTACACCTTC. The full variable domain, rest sourced from reference TRBV29-1 and TRBJ1-2, is SAVISQKPSRDICQRGTSLTIQCQVDSQVTMMFWYRQQPGQSLTLIATANQGSEATYESGFVIDKFPISRPNLTFSTLTVSNMSPEDSSIYLCSVSGTGSYGYTFGSGTRLTVV.

The genes are TRBV4-1 and TRBJ2-1; the D gene is possibly TRBD2 (6 bases). With 0 bases removed from V and 6 bases from J, the gap between germline ends came to 9 bases. Germline values: CDR1 MGHRA, CDR2 YSYEKL. The length of the CDR3 is 14 residues. CDR3 region: CASSQDGGFNEQFF. DNA of the CDR3: TGCGCCAGCAGCCAAGATGGGGGGTTCAATGAGCAGTTCTTC.

This clonotype was detected only once. The V call is TRBV9, the J call TRBJ2-7, with TRBD2 identical over 7 bases. The V gene end was trimmed by 0 bases and the J gene end by 2 bases; junction bases not matched to a gene: 8. This CDR3 has 16 amino acids. The germline gives CDR1 SGDLS, CDR2 YYNGEE. The CDR3 sequence is CASSVGDQRGTYEQYF. The CDR3 DNA reads TGTGCCAGCAGCGTAGGAGACCAGCGGGGCACCTACGAGCAGTACTTC.

The table lists this clonotype with a few counts. V gene TRBV20-1 combines with J gene TRBJ2-1; D is perhaps TRBD1 (7 bases). Germline assignment: CDR1 DFQATT and CDR2 SNEGSKA (reference sequence). The CDR3 totals 12 residues. CDR3 amino acids: CSQGGSYNEQFF. The DNA for the CDR3 is TGCAGCCAGGGGGGCTCCTACAATGAGCAGTTCTTC.

This clonotype has ten or more counts. The V gene is TRBV7-9, the J gene TRBJ2-3, with D possibly matching TRBD1 (5 bases). From germline, CDR1 is SEHNR and CDR2 FQNEAQ (reference sequence). This CDR3 region has 14 residues. V was trimmed by 6 bases and J by 2 bases, leaving 12 bases between them. The CDR3 sequence: CASSSTGYTDTQYF. The CDR3 DNA sequence: TGTGCCAGCAGTTCTACAGGTTACACAGATACGCAGTATTTT.

The chain combines TRBV2 with TRBJ2-7; D not certain. Germline V lookup: CDR1 SNHLY, CDR2 FYNNEI. The CDR3 totals 16 residues. With 2 bases removed from V and 0 bases from J, the gap between germline ends came to 14 bases. CDR3 coding DNA: TGTGCCAGCAGTGAATGGGTTGACAAAAACTCCTACGAGCAGTACTTC. It specifies CASSEWVDKNSYEQYF.

The V and J genes are TRBV25-1 and TRBJ2-3; D unclear. V was shortened by 6 bases and J by 2 bases, with 12 bases between the two germline ends. Germline values: CDR1 MGHDK, CDR2 SYGVNS. The CDR3 sequence is 14 residues long. The CDR3 reads CASSPAITTDTQYF. CDR3 coding DNA: TGTGCCAGCAGCCCAGCTATTACCACAGATACGCAGTATTTT.

The chain employs TRBV7-9 and TRBJ1-2; 8 bases are shared with TRBD1. This CDR3 region has 15 residues. CDR1 is SEHNR and CDR2 is FQNEAQ in the germline V gene (reference sequence). V lost 3 bases and J lost 4; bases outside the gene matches: 7. The CDR3 sequence: CASSLGQVLGYGYTF. DNA of the CDR3: TGTGCCAGCAGCTTGGGACAGGTCCTGGGCTATGGCTACACCTTC.

The genes are TRBV21-1 and TRBJ2-7; the tabulated D call, TRBD2, remains unverified against the DNA. TRBV21-1 is a pseudogene segment. The CDR3 totals 17 residues. DNA for the CDR3: TGTGCCAGCAGCAAAGCGCTAGGAGGACCCCCGACTGGAAAGCAGTACTTC. Protein: CASSKALGGPPTGKQYF.

This clonotype was seen repeatedly, ten times or more. The rearrangement links TRBV5-1 to TRBJ2-4; D may be TRBD2 (5 bases). The CDR3 covers 17 residues. V was shortened by 4 bases and J by 3 bases, with 20 bases between the two germline ends. Germline CDR1 and CDR2: SGHRS and YFSETQ. The chain's CDR3 is CASSLEGSGLSKNIQYF. CDR3 DNA sequence: TGCGCCAGCAGCCTGGAAGGTTCGGGGTTGAGCAAAAACATTCAGTACTTC.

This chain's CDR3 is CASSLSLGQGYSPLHF. In DNA, the CDR3 is TGTGCCAGCAGTTTGTCCCTGGGACAGGGTTATTCACCCCTCCACTTT. The V call is TRBV27, the J call TRBJ1-6, with 9 bases that match TRBD1. Germline assignment: CDR1 MNHEY and CDR2 SMNVEV (reference sequence). Losses at the gene ends were 3 bases for V and 8 bases for J; bases not matched to a gene: 8. The CDR3 consists of 16 residues.

In its sample, this clonotype was seen a few times. The chain has TRBV21-1 and TRBJ2-7; TRBD2 was called by the table and not checked on the DNA. TRBV21-1 is a recognized pseudogene. This CDR3 is 14 amino acids long. The CDR3 sequence: CASTGLAGSYEQYV. As DNA, the CDR3 is TGTGCCAGCACAGGGCTAGCGGGGTCCTACGAGCAGTACGTC.

The J gene is TRBJ2-7, the V gene TRBV15, with 7 bases lining up with TRBD1. V shed 3 bases and J 4 bases; nucleotides not matched to a gene: 3. This CDR3 has 13 residues. The germline V gene encodes CDR1 LNHNV and CDR2 YYDKDF (reference sequence). The chain's CDR3 is CATSRDRSYEQYF. CDR3 sequence (DNA): TGTGCCACCAGCAGGGACAGGAGTTACGAGCAGTACTTC. Variable domain in full (rest from reference TRBV15 and TRBJ2-7): DAMVIQNPRYQVTQFGKPVTLSCSQTLNHNVMYWYQQKSSQAPKLLFHYYDKDFNNEADTPDNFQSRRPNTSFCFLDIRSPGLGDTAMYLCATSRDRSYEQYFGPGTRLTVT.

This chain links TRBV18 with TRBJ2-6, with 10 bases aligning to TRBD1. Germline CDR1 KGHSH, CDR2 LQKENI. With V trimmed by 4 bases and J by 2 bases, 14 bases remained unmatched. The CDR3 consists of 20 residues. The CDR3 region has the DNA TGTGCCAGCTCACAATATCTGCCGGGACAGGGGTCCACTGGGGCCAACGTCCTGACTTTC. Its protein product is CASSQYLPGQGSTGANVLTF. The full variable domain, rest sourced from reference TRBV18 and TRBJ2-6, is NAGVMQNPRHLVRRRGQEARLRCSPMKGHSHVYWYRQLPEEGLKFMVYLQKENIIDESGMPKERFSAEFPKEGPSILRIQQVVRGDSAAYFCASSQYLPGQGSTGANVLTFGAGSRLTVL.

This clonotype was found a few times. This chain joins TRBV2 and TRBJ2-2, with D unclear. Per germline, CDR1 SNHLY and CDR2 FYNNEI. V was clipped by 3 bases and J by 6 bases, with 8 bases between them. The CDR3 runs to 13 residues. The DNA for the CDR3 is TGTGCCAGCAGTGAGGTATTCGCCGGGGAGCTGTTTTTT. Its protein product is CASSEVFAGELFF.

In regard to this clonotype: One end of the junction does not line up with germline, which may come from a read error. V and J are TRBV28 and TRBJ2-2; tentatively, D is TRBD2 (5 bases). Germline V gives CDR1 MDHEN, CDR2 SYDVKM. The CDR3 runs to 12 residues. CDR3 nucleotide sequence: TGTGCCACCATAAAGACTACCGAGGAGCTGTTTTTT. It translates to CATIKTTEELFF.

Note on this clonotype: Germline and junction disagree at one end, which may indicate a read error. This sequence joins TRBV15 and TRBJ2-3, with D maybe TRBD1 (5 bases). Looked up from germline, CDR1 is LNHNV and CDR2 is YYDKDF (reference sequence). The CDR3 has 13 amino acids. For the CDR3, the DNA is TGTGCCACCAGCAGAGGGACATCAGACACGCAGTATTTT. Translation gives CATSRGTSDTQYF. The entire variable domain, with the rest obtained from reference TRBV15 and TRBJ2-3, is as follows: DAMVIQNPRYQVTQFGKPVTLSCSQTLNHNVMYWYQQKSSQAPKLLFHYYDKDFNNEADTPDNFQSRRPNTSFCFLDIRSPGLGDTAMYLCATSRGTSDTQYFGPGTRLTVL.

With respect to this clonotype: One junction end does not reproduce the germline sequence, and a read error may be involved. The chain is built from TRBV7-7 and TRBJ2-5; 9 bases fit TRBD2. The germline V gene has CDR1 SSHAT and CDR2 FNYEAQ (reference sequence). The CDR3 runs to 14 residues. CDR3 residues: CASSSMSGGETQYF. Here the CDR3 DNA reads TGTGCTAGCAGCTCAATGAGCGGGGGGGAGACCCAGTACTTC.

J is TRBJ2-5 and V is TRBV7-8; possibly TRBD2 for D (5 bases). Germline V lookup: CDR1 SGHVS, CDR2 FQNEAQ. CDR3 length: 14 amino acids. The ends were cut back, 2 bases at V and 6 bases at J, with 13 bases in the middle. CDR3 loop: CASSLLSGEQTQYF. The CDR3 DNA reads as TGTGCCAGCAGCTTATTGTCTGGGGAGCAGACCCAGTACTTC.